Listed here are 31 T cell receptor beta chains from one sample, sequenced in a study of blood T cell repertoires in COVID-19. The data were produced by immunoSEQ multiplex PCR, yet TCRdb's version contains in-frame clones alone and is incomplete. The sample has more than 150,000 clones; 90% are singletons. The source material was peripheral blood. Source of these receptors: a man aged 50 to 59 with acute or convalescent COVID-19.

This chain uses TRBV7-8 with TRBJ2-7; D might be TRBD1 (5 bases). Germline CDR1 and CDR2: SGHVS and FQNEAQ. V lost 5 bases and J lost 7, with 24 bases in between. The CDR3 runs 16 residues. For the CDR3, the DNA is TGTGCCAGCAGCCTTTATCGGACACCCACGGTGGGAGAGCAGTACTTC. Its protein is CASSLYRTPTVGEQYF.

V is TRBV14 and J is TRBJ2-1, with 7 bases fitting TRBD2. This CDR3 contains 15 residues. The V gene end was trimmed by 2 bases and the J gene end by 6 bases; junction bases not matched to a gene: 7. The germline CDR1 and CDR2 sequences are SGHDN and FVKESK. The CDR3 sequence: CASSQSGAPINEQFF. The CDR3 DNA reads TGTGCCAGCAGCCAAAGCGGGGCACCGATCAATGAGCAGTTCTTC.

This clone was recorded only once. DNA for the CDR3: TGTGCCAGCAGCGAAACCGGGACAGGGAGCTCCTACAATGAGCAGTTCTTC. Its protein product is CASSETGTGSSYNEQFF. This chain connects TRBV16 to TRBJ2-1; 9 bases align to TRBD1. The CDR3 is 17 residues long. The germline gives CDR1 KGHSY, CDR2 FQNENV. V dropped 5 bases and J dropped 0; count of bases not matched to a gene: 8.

In DNA form, the CDR3 reads TGTGCCAGCTCACCACCTAGCGGGAGGGCCCTCGAGCAGTACTTC. Translation: CASSPPSGRALEQYF. V gene TRBV18 combines with J gene TRBJ2-7, with 11 bases identical to TRBD2. Germline V lookup: CDR1 KGHSH, CDR2 LQKENI. The CDR3 loop spans 15 amino acids. V was pared by 0 bases and J by 6 bases, with 4 bases of the junction left unmatched.

The V gene is TRBV7-2, the J gene TRBJ2-2; D perhaps matches TRBD1 (5 bases). The ends were cut back, 3 bases at V and 5 bases at J, with 13 bases in the middle. Germline CDR1 reads SGHTA; CDR2 reads FQGNSA. CDR3 length: 15 amino acids. CDR3 amino acids: CASSFKGSRTGELFF. For the CDR3, the DNA is TGTGCCAGCAGCTTCAAGGGGTCGAGGACCGGGGAGCTGTTTTTT.

The J gene is TRBJ2-3, the V gene TRBV29-1, with a weak D call TRBD2 (5 bases). CDR3 length: 12 residues. V was cut by 2 bases and J by 6 bases, with 9 bases left in between. Germline V CDR1 and CDR2: SQVTM, ANQGSEA. The CDR3 DNA follows: TGCAGCGTTGAACGGGGTTCGGATACGCAGTATTTT. Its translation is CSVERGSDTQYF.

CDR3 sequence: CASSPPGTISNQPQHF. CDR3 DNA: TGTGCCAGCTCACCACCAGGGACAATTAGCAATCAGCCCCAGCATTTT. The genes are TRBV18 and TRBJ1-5; possible D gene TRBD1, 6 bases. This CDR3 has 16 residues. Germline assignment: CDR1 KGHSH and CDR2 LQKENI. V lost 0 bases to trimming and J lost 0 bases, with 9 bases between them.

V is TRBV6-5 and J is TRBJ1-2; TRBD1 aligns across 8 bases. Trimming removed 6 bases from V and 3 bases from J; junction bases left unmatched: 6. CDR3 length equals 14 residues. Germline lookup yields CDR1 MNHEY and CDR2 SVGAGI. The CDR3 DNA is TGTGCCAGCAGGAGGACAGGGCATGACTATGGCTACACCTTC. It yields the protein CASRRTGHDYGYTF.

The chain carries TRBV5-6 and TRBJ2-4; a weak D match, TRBD1 (7 bases). Between the trimmed V and J ends, which lost 2 bases and 1 base, there was a span of 13 bases. The CDR3 spans 16 residues. Germline loops: CDR1 SGHDT, CDR2 YYEEEE. CDR3 loop: CASSLTGDFAKNIQYF. The CDR3 region has the DNA TGTGCCAGCAGCTTAACAGGGGACTTTGCCAAAAACATTCAGTACTTC.

In its sample, this clone was seen once. This chain links TRBV6-6 with TRBJ2-2; D unresolved. Germline CDR1 is MNHNY and CDR2 is SVGAGI (reference sequence). This CDR3 region has 14 residues. The V gene lost 0 bases and the J gene lost 6 bases, with 8 bases spanning the gap. The CDR3 nucleotides are TGTGCCAGCAGTTACTCCGGAGTAGCCGGGGAGCTGTTTTTT. It is translated as CASSYSGVAGELFF.

V usage is TRBV19 and J usage is TRBJ2-2; 9 bases match TRBD2. V was clipped by 4 bases and J by 7 bases; unmatched bases: 4. The CDR3 spans 14 residues. The V gene's germline CDR1 is LNHDA and CDR2 SQIVND (reference sequence). CDR3 region: CASSTSGANGELFF. The CDR3 region has the DNA TGTGCCAGTAGTACTAGCGGGGCTAACGGGGAGCTGTTTTTT.

This clone was counted once. The chain carries TRBV10-1 and TRBJ1-1; the D is unclear. The CDR3 is 14 residues long. Trimming shortened V by 5 bases and J by 5 bases, and 15 bases separated the two germline ends. Germline V lookup: CDR1 WNHNN, CDR2 SYGVQD (reference sequence). CDR3 in DNA: TGCGCCAGCAGTATGCCTTCCTGGGAGACTGAAGCTTTCTTT. It translates to CASSMPSWETEAFF.

The chain couples TRBV3-1 (or the pseudogene TRBV3-2) to TRBJ2-1; the match to TRBD2 covers 15 bases. The CDR3 is 21 amino acids. Germline V gene lookup returns CDR1 LGHDT and CDR2 YNNKEL (reference sequence). After removal of 3 bases from V and 6 bases from J, the junction contained 18 bases not matched to a gene. CDR3 protein: CASSHTSLLGTSGRTSNEQFF. The CDR3 bases are TGTGCCAGCAGCCATACCTCCCTTTTAGGGACTAGCGGGAGGACTTCCAATGAGCAGTTCTTC.

The chain has TRBV4-1 and TRBJ1-6, with D uncertain. Germline V gene lookup returns CDR1 MGHRA and CDR2 YSYEKL. The germline V and J ends were trimmed by 1 base and 0 bases, with 10 bases remaining between them. The length of the CDR3 is 17 residues. DNA for the CDR3: TGCGCCAGCAGCCAAGGCGCAGCGGTCTCCTATAATTCACCCCTCCACTTT. It encodes CASSQGAAVSYNSPLHF.

The chain recombines TRBV4-2 with TRBJ1-3; TRBD1 matches at 7 bases. Germline assignment: CDR1 LGHNA and CDR2 YNFKEQ. Trimming removed 4 bases from V and 4 bases from J; junction bases left unmatched: 10. The CDR3 extends over 16 amino acids. CDR3 sequence: CASSRGTAGGGNTIYF. The CDR3 region has the DNA TGTGCCAGCAGCCGAGGGACAGCCGGTGGGGGAAACACCATATATTTT.

The chain employs TRBV28 and TRBJ1-1, with 10 bases that match TRBD1. V trimming: 5 bases; J trimming: 1 base; junction bases outside the gene matches: 4. CDR1 MDHEN and CDR2 SYDVKM come from the germline V gene. The CDR3 contains 15 residues. The CDR3 DNA follows: TGTGCCAGCAGTCCTTGGGACAGGGGGAACACTGAAGCTTTCTTT. The encoded protein is CASSPWDRGNTEAFF.

The chain couples TRBV5-5 to TRBJ2-5; 8 bases agree with TRBD2. With 2 bases clipped from V and 1 base from J, the junction kept 10 bases outside the gene matches. The CDR3 has 17 amino acids. Germline V gene sequence: CDR1 SGHKS, CDR2 YYEKEE (reference sequence). This CDR3 reads CASSFGGSGGIQETQYF. The DNA of the CDR3 is TGTGCCAGCAGCTTTGGGGGAAGCGGGGGCATCCAAGAGACCCAGTACTTC.

CDR3 bases: TGTGCCAGTAGTTTGGGACAGGGAGGAGAGACCCAGTACTTC. Protein product: CASSLGQGGETQYF. The rearrangement uses TRBV19 and TRBJ2-5, with 9 positions matching TRBD1. Germline-derived CDR1 and CDR2 are LNHDA and SQIVND (reference sequence). Unmatched junction bases numbered 5, after V lost 5 bases and J lost 4 bases. The CDR3 is 14 amino acids.

The gene calls are TRBV10-3 and TRBJ1-4; D is perhaps TRBD1 (6 bases). The CDR3 spans 15 residues. Trimming stripped 6 bases from V and 0 bases from J, with 11 bases between. Germline CDR1 reads ENHRY; CDR2 reads SYGVKD. In nucleotides, the CDR3 is TGTGCCATCAGGCCGGACAGTGCAACTAATGAAAAACTGTTTTTT. It specifies CAIRPDSATNEKLFF.

The rearrangement joins TRBV30 to TRBJ2-2; TRBD1 is a possible D gene (6 bases). CDR3 length: 13 amino acids. Germline CDR1 GTSNPN, CDR2 SVGIG (reference sequence). Deletions cut 5 bases from V and 8 bases from J, with 15 bases between. The CDR3 DNA sequence: TGTGCCTGGTCTTACAAGAGGGGGGGGGAGCTGTTTTTT. It translates to CAWSYKRGGELFF.

This clone was found a few times. The V gene is TRBV5-1, the J gene TRBJ2-3; 9 bases line up with TRBD1. The CDR3 runs 17 residues. CDR1 SGHRS and CDR2 YFSETQ come from the germline V gene. V lost 3 bases to trimming and J lost 0 bases; unmatched junction nucleotides: 8. DNA for the CDR3: TGCGCCAGCAGCTACCTGACAGGGGGAGATAGCACAGATACGCAGTATTTT. Its translation is CASSYLTGGDSTDTQYF.

This clone was detected a few times. The chain links TRBV13 to TRBJ2-1, with 10 bases lining up with TRBD1. V lost 5 bases and J lost 8; bases outside the gene matches: 12. The CDR3 has 16 residues. CDR1 and CDR2 (germline): PRHDT, FYEKMQ (reference sequence). CDR3 sequence (DNA): TGTGCCAGCAGCCCCGACAGGGGGCAGGGGGGTTATGAGCAGTTCTTC. Encoded protein: CASSPDRGQGGYEQFF.

J is TRBJ2-7 and V is TRBV10-3, with 7 nucleotides matching TRBD1. This CDR3 contains 14 residues. V was pared by 9 bases and J by 6 bases, with 14 bases of the junction left unmatched. CDR1 is ENHRY and CDR2 is SYGVKD in the germline V gene. The CDR3 coding sequence is TGTGCCATTACGTCAGGGGGATTAGGGGGCGAGCAGTACTTC. Translation: CAITSGGLGGEQYF.

This chain connects TRBV28 to TRBJ2-7; TRBD1 agrees at 9 bases. J was trimmed by 6 bases and V by 6 bases; bases with no gene match: 6. CDR1 is MDHEN, CDR2 SYDVKM, per germline. This CDR3 contains 13 residues. CDR3 sequence (DNA): TGTGCCAGCAGCATCGGACAGGGGATCGAGCAGTACTTC. Amino acid sequence: CASSIGQGIEQYF.

The rearrangement joins TRBV2 to TRBJ2-1; 15 bases agree with TRBD2. This CDR3 is 15 amino acids long. CDR1 and CDR2 from the germline V gene are SNHLY and FYNNEI. V was clipped by 6 bases and J by 7 bases; unmatched bases: 4. The CDR3 DNA follows: TGTGCCAGCAGAGGACTAGCGGGGGGGCATAATGAGCAGTTCTTC. Translated, it gives CASRGLAGGHNEQFF.

V usage is TRBV5-1 and J usage is TRBJ2-7, with TRBD2 matching 8 bases. This CDR3 has 15 residues. V lost 0 bases and J lost 3; bases outside the gene matches: 5. Germline loops: CDR1 SGHRS, CDR2 YFSETQ. DNA for the CDR3: TGCGCCAGCAGCTTGGCCGACGCGGGAGGCTACGAGCAGTACTTC. It translates to CASSLADAGGYEQYF.

The CDR3 spells CASSPGQGRPGELFF. CDR3 DNA: TGTGCCAGCAGTCCGGGACAGGGCCGACCAGGGGAGCTGTTTTTT. This chain joins TRBV13 and TRBJ2-2, with TRBD1 identical over 9 bases. The CDR3 contains 15 residues. The germline CDR1 and CDR2 sequences are PRHDT and FYEKMQ (reference sequence). With 6 bases clipped from V and 8 bases from J, the junction kept 10 bases outside the gene matches.

J is TRBJ1-2 and V is TRBV6-1; D is unresolved. The CDR3 length is 15 residues. V was clipped by 2 bases and J by 7 bases, with 17 bases between them. The germline gives CDR1 MNHNS, CDR2 SASEGT. CDR3 loop: CASSERSIVGSGYTF. In nucleotides, the CDR3 is TGTGCCAGCAGTGAACGGTCTATCGTCGGGAGTGGCTACACCTTC.

This CDR3 is CASSQDVSGAGTDTQYF. DNA of the CDR3: TGTGCCAGCAGCCAAGATGTTTCAGGGGCCGGCACAGATACGCAGTATTTT. The gene calls are TRBV4-2 and TRBJ2-3; TRBD1 might be the D (6 bases). The V gene's germline CDR1 is LGHNA and CDR2 YNFKEQ. Trimming removed 0 bases at V and 1 base at J, with 14 bases between. This CDR3 region has 17 residues.

V gene TRBV7-9 combines with J gene TRBJ1-4, with 9 bases aligning to TRBD1. V shed 6 bases, J shed 1 base, and the junction held 6 bases outside the gene matches. The CDR3 spans 16 residues. Germline V gene sequence: CDR1 SEHNR, CDR2 FQNEAQ (reference sequence). The CDR3 nucleotides are TGTGCCAGCAGAACAACAGGGGGCGGAACTAATGAAAAACTGTTTTTT. Its protein is CASRTTGGGTNEKLFF.

This rearrangement joins TRBV29-1 to TRBJ2-3, with D perhaps matching TRBD1 (6 bases). The CDR3 has 15 amino acids. The germline V gene encodes CDR1 SQVTM and CDR2 ANQGSEA. Between the trimmed V and J ends, which lost 6 bases and 0 bases, there was a span of 16 bases. CDR3: CSVDSTGFSTDTQYF. In DNA form, the CDR3 reads TGCAGCGTCGATTCCACAGGGTTCAGCACAGATACGCAGTATTTT.